The rows below give T cell receptor beta chains drawn from one sample of a study of glioma-infiltrating T cells after dendritic cell vaccination. Sequencing used immunoSEQ multiplex PCR; TCRdb keeps in-frame clones, though not all of them. The table records about 87,000 clones, roughly 80% of them present only once. This sample comprised blood, obtained after dendritic cell vaccination. All receptors derive from a human donor with glioblastoma. Both conserved end residues are part of each CDR3. Fields, in order: J gene, D gene, clone size, V gene, CDR3 protein, CDR3 DNA. A D gene is named only where the DNA matches it firmly. A clone size is listed for some rows: how often the clone was seen (once, few, many), or a class if it is expanded.

TRBJ1-4 TRBD1 - TRBV2 CASTWTGGREKLFF TGTGCCAGCACCTGGACAGGGGGCCGTGAAAAACTGTTTTTT
TRBJ1-2 - - TRBV19 CASSIQTNYGYTF TGTGCCAGTAGTATACAAACTAACTATGGCTACACCTTC
TRBJ1-6 - - TRBV2 CASSADSSPLHF TGTGCCAGCAGCGCGGACAGTTCACCCCTCCACTTT
TRBJ2-1 TRBD2 - TRBV7-6 CASSPRGLNYNEQFF TGTGCCAGCAGCCCTCGGGGACTAAACTACAATGAGCAGTTCTTC
TRBJ1-3 - - TRBV7-8 CASSGGGRVSGNTIYF TGTGCCAGCAGCGGGGGGGGCAGGGTCTCTGGAAACACCATATATTTT
TRBJ2-1 - - TRBV2 CASRSLSSYNEQFF TGTGCCAGCAGATCACTGAGCTCCTACAATGAGCAGTTCTTC
TRBJ1-5 - - TRBV7-2 CASSLVAGDNQPQHF TGTGCCAGCAGCTTAGTGGCAGGGGACAATCAGCCCCAGCATTTT
TRBJ2-3 TRBD2 once TRBV27 CASRVGTITRRDTQYF TGTGCCAGCAGGGTAGGGACTATCACCCGGAGAGATACGCAGTATTTT
TRBJ1-2 - - TRBV6-1 CASSERSYGYTF TGTGCCAGCAGTGAACGCAGCTATGGCTACACCTTC
TRBJ2-2 - - TRBV5-1 CASSLGPSGELFF TGCGCCAGCAGCTTGGGGCCGTCCGGGGAGCTGTTTTTT
TRBJ1-2 - - TRBV6-5 CASGRGNYGYTF TGTGCCAGCGGAAGGGGTAACTATGGCTACACCTTC
TRBJ1-6 TRBD1 - TRBV7-3 CASSMTGRDSPLHF TGTGCCAGCAGCATGACAGGGAGAGATTCACCCCTCCACTTT
TRBJ1-6 TRBD1 - TRBV5-5 CASSLGSRTGNNSPLHF TGTGCCAGCAGCTTGGGGTCAAGGACAGGGAATAATTCACCCCTCCACTTT
TRBJ1-2 - - TRBV2 CASREAPGGYTF TGTGCCAGCAGGGAGGCCCCTGGTGGCTACACCTTC